Listed below are T cell receptor beta chains from one sample, sequenced in a study of CD8 T cells in ankylosing spondylitis. TCRdb passed the 5' RACE reads through MiXCR, listing each CDR3 protein once. The table records approximately 290,000 distinct CDR3 sequences, roughly 20% of them present only once. Sequencing was carried out using blood, either unsorted or a sorted T cell fraction (not recorded which). These receptors came from a female donor with ankylosing spondylitis or in good health (not recorded which). Both conserved end residues are part of each CDR3. A D gene is named only where the DNA matches it firmly. A row's size may be missing; if present it is once, few, many or a size class.

v_call: TRBV29-1; d_call: NA; clone_size: medium-sized; cdr3_length: 14; j_call: TRBJ1-1; cdr3_aa: CSVDPPDPRAEAFF; cdr3_nt: TGCAGCGTTGACCCGCCGGACCCCAGGGCTGAAGCTTTCTTT
v_call: TRBV11-3; d_call: NA; clone_size: NA; cdr3_length: 15; j_call: TRBJ2-2; cdr3_aa: CASSLAVWNTGELFF; cdr3_nt: TGTGCCAGCAGCTTAGCAGTCTGGAACACCGGGGAGCTGTTTTTT
v_call: TRBV6-5; d_call: TRBD2; clone_size: few; cdr3_length: 16; j_call: TRBJ2-3; cdr3_aa: CASSSRLAGRTDTQYF; cdr3_nt: TGTGCCAGCAGTTCCCGGCTAGCGGGAAGGACAGATACGCAGTATTTT
v_call: TRBV24-1; d_call: NA; clone_size: few; cdr3_length: 14; j_call: TRBJ2-3; cdr3_aa: CATSDRGSTDTQYF; cdr3_nt: TGTGCCACCAGTGATCGTGGATCCACAGATACGCAGTATTTT
v_call: TRBV12-3/TRBV12-4; d_call: TRBD1; clone_size: many; cdr3_length: 14; j_call: TRBJ1-6; cdr3_aa: CASSRDRVISPLHF; cdr3_nt: TGTGCCAGCAGCCGGGACAGGGTGATTTCACCCCTCCACTTT
v_call: TRBV15; d_call: NA; clone_size: many; cdr3_length: 14; j_call: TRBJ2-7; cdr3_aa: CATSRELLAYEQYF; cdr3_nt: TGTGCCACCAGCAGAGAACTCCTGGCCTACGAGCAGTACTTC
v_call: TRBV20-1; d_call: TRBD2; clone_size: few; cdr3_length: 13; j_call: TRBJ2-7; cdr3_aa: CSAPLAGSYEQYF; cdr3_nt: TGCAGTGCCCCCCTAGCGGGCTCCTACGAGCAGTACTTC
v_call: TRBV29-1; d_call: TRBD1; clone_size: few; cdr3_length: 16; j_call: TRBJ1-1; cdr3_aa: CSVEGTGNVVPTEAFF; cdr3_nt: TGCAGCGTTGAAGGGACAGGTAATGTCGTTCCGACTGAAGCTTTCTTT
v_call: TRBV29-1; d_call: NA; clone_size: many; cdr3_length: 10; j_call: TRBJ2-1; cdr3_aa: CSVEDWGQFF; cdr3_nt: TGCAGCGTTGAAGATTGGGGGCAGTTCTTC
v_call: TRBV20-1; d_call: TRBD2; clone_size: NA; cdr3_length: 13; j_call: TRBJ2-1; cdr3_aa: CSAQLAGATEQFF; cdr3_nt: TGCAGTGCCCAACTAGCGGGGGCCACGGAGCAGTTCTTC
v_call: TRBV10-3; d_call: NA; clone_size: many; cdr3_length: 14; j_call: TRBJ2-5; cdr3_aa: CAISVTGKEETQYF; cdr3_nt: TGTGCCATCAGTGTAACAGGGAAGGAAGAGACCCAGTACTTC
v_call: TRBV13; d_call: NA; clone_size: few; cdr3_length: 14; j_call: TRBJ1-1; cdr3_aa: CASSLGTRNTEAFF; cdr3_nt: TGTGCCAGCAGCTTAGGTACCCGGAACACTGAAGCTTTCTTT
v_call: TRBV3-1; d_call: NA; clone_size: NA; cdr3_length: 15; j_call: TRBJ2-7; cdr3_aa: CASSQAPQGRYEQYF; cdr3_nt: TGTGCCAGCAGCCAAGCCCCACAGGGGAGGTACGAGCAGTACTTC
v_call: TRBV3-1; d_call: TRBD2; clone_size: NA; cdr3_length: 17; j_call: TRBJ2-1; cdr3_aa: CASSEGLAGSSYNEQFF; cdr3_nt: TGTGCCAGCAGCGAGGGACTAGCGGGTAGCTCCTACAATGAGCAGTTCTTC
v_call: TRBV21-1; d_call: NA; clone_size: NA; cdr3_length: 16; j_call: TRBJ2-3; cdr3_aa: CASSRFRDRVTDTQYF; cdr3_nt: TGTGCCAGCAGCAGGTTCCGGGACAGGGTAACAGATACGCAGTATTTT
v_call: TRBV6-6; d_call: NA; clone_size: few; cdr3_length: 13; j_call: TRBJ2-7; cdr3_aa: CASSYSTVREQYF; cdr3_nt: TGTGCCAGCAGTTACTCGACCGTGCGCGAGCAGTACTTC
v_call: TRBV18; d_call: NA; clone_size: NA; cdr3_length: 14; j_call: TRBJ2-1; cdr3_aa: CASSTAGTYNEQFF; cdr3_nt: TGTGCCAGCTCGACCGCAGGAACCTACAATGAGCAGTTCTTC
v_call: TRBV5-5; d_call: NA; clone_size: few; cdr3_length: 18; j_call: TRBJ2-6; cdr3_aa: CASSLFMGSGAGANVLTF; cdr3_nt: TGTGCCAGCAGCCTCTTTATGGGATCTGGGGCTGGGGCCAACGTCCTGACTTTC
v_call: TRBV5-1; d_call: NA; clone_size: many; cdr3_length: 12; j_call: TRBJ2-7; cdr3_aa: CASSPGDYEQYF; cdr3_nt: TGCGCCAGCAGCCCGGGGGACTACGAGCAGTACTTC
v_call: TRBV3-1; d_call: TRBD2; clone_size: NA; cdr3_length: 17; j_call: TRBJ2-1; cdr3_aa: CASKIQGRLAGGNEQFF; cdr3_nt: TGTGCCAGCAAAATCCAGGGTCGGCTAGCGGGAGGCAATGAGCAGTTCTTC
v_call: TRBV28; d_call: NA; clone_size: NA; cdr3_length: 14; j_call: TRBJ2-7; cdr3_aa: CASSSARPSYEQYF; cdr3_nt: TGTGCCAGCAGTTCCGCCCGTCCCTCCTACGAGCAGTACTTC
v_call: TRBV7-9; d_call: TRBD2; clone_size: few; cdr3_length: 15; j_call: TRBJ2-1; cdr3_aa: CASSLIGTTYNEQFF; cdr3_nt: TGTGCCAGCAGCTTAATCGGGACTACCTACAATGAGCAGTTCTTC
v_call: TRBV20-1; d_call: NA; clone_size: many; cdr3_length: 12; j_call: TRBJ2-1; cdr3_aa: CSARGTYNEQFF; cdr3_nt: TGCAGTGCTAGGGGCACTTACAATGAGCAGTTCTTC
v_call: TRBV12-3/TRBV12-4; d_call: NA; clone_size: few; cdr3_length: 13; j_call: TRBJ2-3; cdr3_aa: CASSLRSVPTQYF; cdr3_nt: TGTGCCAGCAGCCTACGATCTGTGCCGACGCAGTATTTT
v_call: TRBV5-6; d_call: TRBD1; clone_size: NA; cdr3_length: 15; j_call: TRBJ1-2; cdr3_aa: CASSLADRGQSGYTF; cdr3_nt: TGTGCCAGCAGCTTGGCGGACAGGGGGCAAAGTGGCTACACCTTC
v_call: TRBV27; d_call: NA; clone_size: NA; cdr3_length: 14; j_call: TRBJ1-4; cdr3_aa: CASSLVGTSEKLFF; cdr3_nt: TGTGCCAGCAGTTTAGTCGGGACAAGTGAAAAACTGTTTTTT
v_call: TRBV5-5; d_call: NA; clone_size: few; cdr3_length: 14; j_call: TRBJ2-3; cdr3_aa: CASTQGAERDTQYF; cdr3_nt: TGTGCCAGCACCCAAGGAGCAGAAAGAGATACGCAGTATTTT